This TCR beta chain was retrieved from a study of T-cell memory formation after mild COVID-19. MiXCR, applied by TCRdb to the 5' RACE reads, yields one record per CDR3 protein. This table has 280,000 or so distinct CDR3 sequences, approximately 8.4% appearing once. V was clipped by 0 bases and J by 5 bases; unmatched bases: 5. CDR3 length equals 16 residues. In germline, CDR1 is SSHAT, CDR2 FNYEAQ (reference sequence). General observations from the study: Clones that contracted from day 15 to 85 had balanced CD4/CD8; later expanders were CD4+ biased.

About this clonotype: The antigen remains undetermined.

This TCR was recovered from a man aged 18 to 30 who had mild COVID-19 (a few samples of this study predate the infection). Cell type and time point are not known. The rearrangement joins TRBV7-7 to TRBJ2-1, with 9 bases identical to TRBD1. The sequenced material came from PBMCs or a T cell subset sorted from them (not recorded which). The CDR3 DNA follows: TGTGCCAGCAGCTTAGCGCTGGGACAGGGAGACAATGAGCAGTTCTTC. Protein: CASSLALGQGDNEQFF.